This T cell receptor (beta chain) emerged from a study of control samples from healthy donors and cancer patients (dated by TCRdb to about 2020). The library was built by means of the immunoSEQ multiplex PCR assay. TCRdb stores this immuneACCESS table with in-frame sequences only. Part of the clones is absent; in the studies checked, under half of the shortfall reflects unresolved V genes, and no reason is known for the rest. This sample has 130,000 or so clones in its table, and about nine tenths of those were observed once. The top ten hold approximately 8% of the sample. As encoded in the germline V gene, CDR1 is MDHEN while CDR2 is SYDVKM. Compared with germline, V lacks 5 bases and J lacks 3 bases; bases without a gene match: 3. From the cysteine up to the phenylalanine, the CDR3 has a length of 14 residues. Of the read, only the CDR3 DNA is kept; its 42 bases are in frame from base 1. This clone was observed a handful of times. Its antigen target is currently unknown. No per-base quality is available; no much larger clone lies one base away.

The sequenced material came from PBMCs. The V gene is TRBV28 and the J gene is TRBJ2-5; 10 bases in between match TRBD1. The TCR originated in a middle-aged man with head and neck cancer. The CDR3 reads as follows: CASSAGTGEETQYF. The DNA reads as follows: TGTGCCAGCAGTGCCGGGACAGGGGAAGAGACCCAGTACTTC.